The 2 T cell receptor beta chains reported below all come from one sample, sequenced in a study of tumor-infiltrating lymphocytes in primary liver carcinoma. DNA and RNA were both co-extracted from roughly 18-30 mg of bulk tissue that had not been sorted. The investigators made TCR beta cDNA from about 510 ng total RNA, using a constant-region primer. A slightly modified ARM-PCR protocol with three nested multiplex PCR rounds produced these TCR beta libraries. Both of the initial two PCR rounds ran for about 9 cycles and employed TRBV1-TRBV30 forward primers alongside a C-beta reverse primer. TCRdb used MiXCR to reprocess the multiplex PCR reads, holding one entry per CDR3 protein. The sample yields some 51,000 distinct CDR3 sequences, over 65% seen once. Sequenced: liver tumor tissue from sampling region 3. The subset: tumor region T3, left-lateral pole. The origin of the receptors is a middle-aged man with primary liver carcinoma and hepatitis B virus infection.

V and J are TRBV4-1 and TRBJ2-5, with a weak D call TRBD1 (6 bases). The CDR3 spans 15 residues. Germline CDR1 reads MGHRA; CDR2 reads YSYEKL. V lost 3 bases, J lost 4 bases, and 15 bases lay in between. CDR3 in DNA: TGCGCCAGCAGCCATAGTACAGGGTACGGAGAGACCCAGTACTTC. Amino acid sequence: CASSHSTGYGETQYF.

With respect to this clonotype: The junction does not match germline at one end; this may be a read error. The rearrangement links TRBV7-9 to TRBJ1-1; D is unresolved. Germline V gives CDR1 SEHNR, CDR2 FQNEAQ (reference sequence). The CDR3 runs 16 residues. The chain's CDR3 is CASSLEGLKEVTGAFF. CDR3 bases: TGTGCCAGCAGCTTAGAAGGGCTAAAGGAGGTCACTGGAGCTTTCTTT.